This T cell receptor (beta chain) was retrieved from a study of T cell repertoires in cytomegalovirus infection. Study information: Public TCR beta signatures provided an indication of both CMV infection and a matching HLA type. General study findings and limits: The ex vivo response was dominated by HLA-C-restricted CMV-specific TCR beta clonotypes. Summed frequency of shared TCR beta families picked out CMV carriers who also had the relevant HLA.

One entry per CDR3 protein results from TCRdb running MiXCR on the reads. The sample records 400,000 to 550,000 distinct CDR3 sequences, 10% to 12% being singletons. Concerning this clonotype itself: Its antigen remains unidentified.

Germline-derived CDR1 and CDR2 are MNHEY and SVGAGI. Trimming took 6 bases from V and 1 from J, leaving 13 bases between them. The CDR3 contains 14 residues. This sequence was found in a human donor in good health (CMV status not recorded). Some clones in this sample may be carry-over from other donors' samples. The chain joins TRBV6-5 to TRBJ2-7; no firm D call. Sequences were obtained from PBMCs. The CDR3 here is CASRSDLGSYEQYF. CDR3 bases: TGTGCCAGCAGATCAGATTTAGGGTCCTACGAGCAGTACTTC.